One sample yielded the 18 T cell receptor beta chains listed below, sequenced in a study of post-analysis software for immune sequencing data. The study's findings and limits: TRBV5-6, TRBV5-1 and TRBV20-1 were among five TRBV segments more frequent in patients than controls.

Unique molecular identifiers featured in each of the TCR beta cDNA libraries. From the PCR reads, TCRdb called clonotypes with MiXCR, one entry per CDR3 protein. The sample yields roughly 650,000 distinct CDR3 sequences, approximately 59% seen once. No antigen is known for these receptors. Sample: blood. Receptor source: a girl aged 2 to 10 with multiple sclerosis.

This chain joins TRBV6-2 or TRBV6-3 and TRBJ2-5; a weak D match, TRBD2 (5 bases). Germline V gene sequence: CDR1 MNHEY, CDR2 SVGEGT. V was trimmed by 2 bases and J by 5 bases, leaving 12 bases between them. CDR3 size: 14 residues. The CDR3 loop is CASSYPFPGETQYF. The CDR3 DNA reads TGTGCCAGCAGTTACCCTTTCCCGGGGGAGACCCAGTACTTC.

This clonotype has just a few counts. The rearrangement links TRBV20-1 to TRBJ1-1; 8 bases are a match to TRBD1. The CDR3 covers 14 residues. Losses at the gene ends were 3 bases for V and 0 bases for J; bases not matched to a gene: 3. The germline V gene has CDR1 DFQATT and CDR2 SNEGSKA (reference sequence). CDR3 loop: CSASNRGMNTEAFF. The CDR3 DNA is TGCAGTGCTAGCAACAGGGGGATGAACACTGAAGCTTTCTTT.

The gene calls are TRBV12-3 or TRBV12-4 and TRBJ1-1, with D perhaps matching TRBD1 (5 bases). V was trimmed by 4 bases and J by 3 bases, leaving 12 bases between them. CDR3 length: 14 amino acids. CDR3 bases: TGTGCCAGCAGTTGGGGGAGAACGGACACTGAAGCTTTCTTT. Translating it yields CASSWGRTDTEAFF.

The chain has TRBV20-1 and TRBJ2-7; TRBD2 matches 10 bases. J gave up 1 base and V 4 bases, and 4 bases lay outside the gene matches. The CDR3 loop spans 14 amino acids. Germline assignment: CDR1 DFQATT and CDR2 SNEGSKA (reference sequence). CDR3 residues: CSATGLALSYEQYF. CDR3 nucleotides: TGCAGTGCTACGGGACTAGCGCTATCCTACGAGCAGTACTTC.

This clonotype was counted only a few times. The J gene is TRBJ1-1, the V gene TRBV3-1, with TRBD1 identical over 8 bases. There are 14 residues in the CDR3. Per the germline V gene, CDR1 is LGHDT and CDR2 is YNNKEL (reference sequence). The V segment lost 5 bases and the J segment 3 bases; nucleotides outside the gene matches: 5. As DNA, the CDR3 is TGTGCCAGCAGCAGGACAGGGTACGACACTGAAGCTTTCTTT. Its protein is CASSRTGYDTEAFF.

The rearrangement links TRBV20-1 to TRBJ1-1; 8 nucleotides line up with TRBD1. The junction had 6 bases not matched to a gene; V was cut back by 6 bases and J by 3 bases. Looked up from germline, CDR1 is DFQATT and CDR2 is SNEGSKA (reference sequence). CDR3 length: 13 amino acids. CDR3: CSADRGEDTEAFF. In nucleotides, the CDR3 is TGCAGTGCCGACAGGGGAGAGGACACTGAAGCTTTCTTT.

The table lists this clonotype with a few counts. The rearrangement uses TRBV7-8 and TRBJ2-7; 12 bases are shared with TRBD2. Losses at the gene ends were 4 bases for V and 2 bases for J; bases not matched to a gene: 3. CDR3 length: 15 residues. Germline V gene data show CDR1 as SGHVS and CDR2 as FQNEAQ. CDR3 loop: CASSSRTSGTYEQYF. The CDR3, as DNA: TGTGCCAGCAGCTCCCGGACTAGCGGGACCTACGAGCAGTACTTC. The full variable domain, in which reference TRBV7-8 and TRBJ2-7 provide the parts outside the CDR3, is GAGVSQSPRYKVAKRGQDVALRCDPISGHVSLFWYQQALGQGPEFLTYFQNEAQLDKSGLPSDRFFAERPEGSVSTLKIQRTQQEDSAVYLCASSSRTSGTYEQYFGPGTRLTVT.

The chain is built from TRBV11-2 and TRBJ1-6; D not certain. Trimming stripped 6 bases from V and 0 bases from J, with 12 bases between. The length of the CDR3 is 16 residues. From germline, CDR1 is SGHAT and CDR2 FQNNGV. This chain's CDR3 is CASSLSPSSYNSPLHF. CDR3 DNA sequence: TGTGCCAGCAGTCTTTCGCCGAGCTCCTATAATTCACCCCTCCACTTT.

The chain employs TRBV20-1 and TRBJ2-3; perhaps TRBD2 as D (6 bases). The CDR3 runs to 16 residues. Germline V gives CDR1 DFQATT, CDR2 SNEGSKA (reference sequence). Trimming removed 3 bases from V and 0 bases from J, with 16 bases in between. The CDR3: CSASQLAVTSTDTQYF. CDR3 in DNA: TGCAGTGCTAGCCAGTTAGCGGTGACTAGCACAGATACGCAGTATTTT.

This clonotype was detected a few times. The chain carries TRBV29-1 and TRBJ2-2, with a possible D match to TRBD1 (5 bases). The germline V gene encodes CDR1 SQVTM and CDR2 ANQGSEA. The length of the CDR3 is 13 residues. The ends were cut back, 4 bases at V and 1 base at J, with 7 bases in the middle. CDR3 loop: CSVGQLNTGELFF. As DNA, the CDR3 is TGCAGCGTTGGACAGTTGAACACCGGGGAGCTGTTTTTT.

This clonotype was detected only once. The CDR3 loop reads CASSSNGISYNEQFF. In nucleotides, the CDR3 is TGCGCCAGCAGCTCCAACGGGATTTCCTACAATGAGCAGTTCTTC. This chain links TRBV5-1 with TRBJ2-1; tentatively, D is TRBD2 (5 bases). The CDR3 length is 15 residues. Per germline, CDR1 SGHRS and CDR2 YFSETQ. V lost 3 bases to trimming and J lost 1 base, with 11 bases between them. Complete variable domain (other parts from reference TRBV5-1 and TRBJ2-1): KAGVTQTPRYLIKTRGQQVTLSCSPISGHRSVSWYQQTPGQGLQFLFEYFSETQRNKGNFPGRFSGRQFSNSRSEMNVSTLELGDSALYLCASSSNGISYNEQFFGPGTRLTVL.

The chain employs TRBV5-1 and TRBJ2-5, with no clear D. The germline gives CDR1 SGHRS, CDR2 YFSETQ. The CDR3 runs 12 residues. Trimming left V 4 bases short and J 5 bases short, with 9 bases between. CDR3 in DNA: TGCGCCAGCAGCGAGTTCGGGGAGACCCAGTACTTC. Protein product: CASSEFGETQYF.

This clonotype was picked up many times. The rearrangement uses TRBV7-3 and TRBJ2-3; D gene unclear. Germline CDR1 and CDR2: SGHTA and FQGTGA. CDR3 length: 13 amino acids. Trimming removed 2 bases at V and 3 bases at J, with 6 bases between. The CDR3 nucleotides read TGTGCCAGCAGCTTAGGCAGGACAGATACGCAGTATTTT. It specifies CASSLGRTDTQYF.

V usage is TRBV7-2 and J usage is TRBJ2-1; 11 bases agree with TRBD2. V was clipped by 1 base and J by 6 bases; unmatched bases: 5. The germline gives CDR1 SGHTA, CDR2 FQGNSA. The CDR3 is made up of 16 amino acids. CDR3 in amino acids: CASSLVLAGVPNEQFF. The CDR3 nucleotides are TGTGCCAGCAGCTTAGTACTAGCGGGAGTGCCCAATGAGCAGTTCTTC.

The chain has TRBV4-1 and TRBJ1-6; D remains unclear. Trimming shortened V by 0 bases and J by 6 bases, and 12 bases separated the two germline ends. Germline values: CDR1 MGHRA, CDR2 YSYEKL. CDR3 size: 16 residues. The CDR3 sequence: CASSQDVATPNSPLHF. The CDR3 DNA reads TGCGCCAGCAGCCAAGATGTGGCCACCCCTAATTCACCCCTCCACTTT.

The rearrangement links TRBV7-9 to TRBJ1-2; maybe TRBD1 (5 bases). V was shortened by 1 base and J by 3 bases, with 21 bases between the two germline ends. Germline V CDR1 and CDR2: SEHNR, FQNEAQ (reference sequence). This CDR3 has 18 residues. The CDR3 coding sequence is TGTGCCAGCAGCTTAGTTAATGGAACGGGACCCAGGTACTATGGCTACACCTTC. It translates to CASSLVNGTGPRYYGYTF.

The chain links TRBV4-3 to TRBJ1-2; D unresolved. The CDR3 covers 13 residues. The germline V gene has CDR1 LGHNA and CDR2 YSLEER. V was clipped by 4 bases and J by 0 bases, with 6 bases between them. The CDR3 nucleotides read TGCGCCAGCAGCCGAGTCCCTAACTATGGCTACACCTTC. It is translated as CASSRVPNYGYTF.

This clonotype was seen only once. CDR3: CASSYTGDSPLHF. For the CDR3, the DNA is TGTGCCAGCAGTTACACCGGGGACTCACCCCTCCACTTT. The rearrangement uses TRBV6-6 and TRBJ1-6, with a possible D match to TRBD1 (5 bases). Germline loops: CDR1 MNHNY, CDR2 SVGAGI (reference sequence). Trimming stripped 2 bases from V and 10 bases from J, with 9 bases between. The CDR3 contains 13 residues.